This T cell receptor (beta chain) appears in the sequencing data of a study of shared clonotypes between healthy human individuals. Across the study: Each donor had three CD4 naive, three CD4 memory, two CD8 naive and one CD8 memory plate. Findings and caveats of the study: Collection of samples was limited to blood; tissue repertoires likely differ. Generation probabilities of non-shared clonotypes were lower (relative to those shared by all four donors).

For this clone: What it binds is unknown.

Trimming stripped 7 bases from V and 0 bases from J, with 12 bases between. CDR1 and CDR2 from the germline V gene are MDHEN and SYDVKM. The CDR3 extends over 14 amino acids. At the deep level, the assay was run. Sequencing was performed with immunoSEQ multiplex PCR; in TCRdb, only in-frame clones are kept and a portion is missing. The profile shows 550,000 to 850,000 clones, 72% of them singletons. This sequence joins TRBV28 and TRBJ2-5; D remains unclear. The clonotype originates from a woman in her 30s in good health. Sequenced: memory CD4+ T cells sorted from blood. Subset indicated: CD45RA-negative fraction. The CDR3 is CASNLGRYQETQYF. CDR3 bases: TGTGCCAGCAACCTAGGAAGGTACCAAGAGACCCAGTACTTC.